This T cell receptor (beta chain) stems from a study of T cell repertoires in cytomegalovirus infection. The wider study: Indications came from public TCR beta signatures; they pointed to CMV infection and to a matching HLA type.

Germline CDR1 reads SGHVS; CDR2 reads FQNEAQ. The V gene lost 5 bases and the J gene lost 11 bases, with 24 bases spanning the gap. CDR3 length: 15 residues. TCRdb reanalysed the reads using MiXCR and keeps one entry per CDR3 protein. The data hold 350,000 to 550,000 distinct CDR3 sequences, with approximately 33% observed a single time. General study findings and limits: Adding up the frequency of public TCR beta families identified people who carried CMV plus the relevant HLA. CMV-specific TCR beta clonotypes restricted by HLA-C dominated the ex vivo response.

On this clonotype itself: The antigen is unknown.

The sequencing sample was made of PBMCs. The rearrangement joins TRBV7-8 to TRBJ1-1; D may be TRBD1 (5 bases). The TCR was taken from a human donor in good health (CMV status not recorded). Some clones in this sample may be carry-over from other donors' samples. CDR3 nucleotides: TGTGCCAGCAGCAGAGAACACAGGTGTCACACGGACGCTTTCTTT. Translated: CASSREHRCHTDAFF.